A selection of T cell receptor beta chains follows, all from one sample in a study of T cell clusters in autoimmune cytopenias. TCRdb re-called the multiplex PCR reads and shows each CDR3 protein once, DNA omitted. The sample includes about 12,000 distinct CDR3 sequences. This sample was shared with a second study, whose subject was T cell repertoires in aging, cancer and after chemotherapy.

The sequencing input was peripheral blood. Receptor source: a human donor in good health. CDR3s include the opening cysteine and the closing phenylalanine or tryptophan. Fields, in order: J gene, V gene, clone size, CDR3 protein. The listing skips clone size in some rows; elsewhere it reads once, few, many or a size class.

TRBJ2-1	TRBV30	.	CALRVGSYNEQFF
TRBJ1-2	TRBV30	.	CAWSITRTGEGYTF
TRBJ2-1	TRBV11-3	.	CASSLGRGNEQFF
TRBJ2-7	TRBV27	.	CASSTNANRSSYEQYF
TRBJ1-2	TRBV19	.	CASNIPGQGVGGYTF
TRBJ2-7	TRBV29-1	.	CSVAGQGYEQYF
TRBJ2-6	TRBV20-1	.	CSAQLAGESGANVLTF
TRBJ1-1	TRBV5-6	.	CASGARGYTEAFF
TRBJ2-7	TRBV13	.	CASSARPTGNYEQYF
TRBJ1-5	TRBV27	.	CASSLSQGGNQPQHF
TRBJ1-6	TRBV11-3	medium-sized	CASSLGGGTYNSPLHF
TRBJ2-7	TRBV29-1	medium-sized	CSVEDNLRASYYEQYF
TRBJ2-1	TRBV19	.	CASDSYNEQFF
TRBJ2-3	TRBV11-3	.	CASSRSSGGTPDTQYF
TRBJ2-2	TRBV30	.	CAWSSGTSGPGELFF
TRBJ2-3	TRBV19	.	CASSILAGRTDTQYF
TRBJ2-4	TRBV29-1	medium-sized	CSVQIAGGQNIQYF
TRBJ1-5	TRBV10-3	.	CAISDSGARNQPQHF
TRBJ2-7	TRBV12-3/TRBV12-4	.	CASSSNRGRGGEQYF
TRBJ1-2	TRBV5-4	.	CASSLGQGAQYGYTF
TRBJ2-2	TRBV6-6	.	CASMGWGDTGELFF
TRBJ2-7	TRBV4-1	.	CASSHMDRVHEQYF
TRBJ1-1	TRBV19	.	CASDSRDGGSTEAFF
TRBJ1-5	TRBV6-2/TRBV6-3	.	CASKLDRSRIQPQHF
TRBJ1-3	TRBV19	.	CASSPSTGEPGNTIYF
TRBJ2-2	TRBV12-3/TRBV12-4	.	CASSFSGRNTGELFF
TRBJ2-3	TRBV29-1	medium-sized	CSVDRTASTDTQYF
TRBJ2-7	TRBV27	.	CASSPREGSEQYF
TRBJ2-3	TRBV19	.	CASSTKQGSAQYF
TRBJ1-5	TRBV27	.	CASSLKGIEQPQHF
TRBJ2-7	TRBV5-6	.	CASSSGTFPVYEQYF
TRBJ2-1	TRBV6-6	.	CASSYGTSGGSGSEQFF
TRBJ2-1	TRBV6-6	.	CASRGLYNEQFF
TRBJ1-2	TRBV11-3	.	CASSLVGTQGYGYTF
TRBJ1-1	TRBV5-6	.	CASSLGGRSYTEAFF
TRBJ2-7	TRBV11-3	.	CASSRIGGTSYEQYF
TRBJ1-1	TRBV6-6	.	CASSYPSGQGGLAEAFF
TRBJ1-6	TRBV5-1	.	CASSLGQQNSPLHF
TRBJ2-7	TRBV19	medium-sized	CASSIFLGFSYEQYF
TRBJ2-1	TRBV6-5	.	CASSYSSYNEQFF
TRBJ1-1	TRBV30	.	CAAERNTEAFF
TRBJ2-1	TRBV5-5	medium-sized	CASSVTVNEQFF